Below, 12 T cell receptor beta chains from the same sample are listed, as sequenced in a study of cytomegalovirus exposure and HLA in healthy donors (dated by TCRdb to 2015 to 2018). Libraries were made using the immunoSEQ multiplex PCR assay. TCRdb carries this immuneACCESS record with in-frame sequences only. Its versions omit some clonotypes, under half of them owing to an unresolved V gene in the studies checked, with the rest unexplained. The sample table shows roughly 300,000 clones, and more than 75% are seen once. In total, the top ten clones hold about 0.86% of the sample. The sequencing sample was made of PBMCs. These receptors all stem from a woman aged 18-29 years in good health and CMV-seronegative.

This chain joins TRBV5-1 and TRBJ1-4, with D maybe TRBD1 (6 bases). The CDR3 is 14 amino acids. CDR1 is SGHRS and CDR2 is YFSETQ in the germline V gene. Trimming stripped 0 bases from V and 6 bases from J, with 9 bases between. DNA for the CDR3: TGCGCCAGCAGCTTGGCGGGACAAGATGAAAAACTGTTTTTT. Its protein product is CASSLAGQDEKLFF.

The chain recombines TRBV27 with TRBJ1-1; D is unresolved. The CDR3 runs 13 residues. The V end was cut by 2 bases, the J end by 6 bases, with 10 bases between. Germline V lookup: CDR1 MNHEY, CDR2 SMNVEV (reference sequence). CDR3 DNA: TGTGCCAGCAGTTTAATGGGTGAGGCTGAAGCTTTCTTT. Amino acid sequence: CASSLMGEAEAFF.

The rearrangement uses TRBV5-1 and TRBJ2-7; 7 nucleotides align to TRBD2. V shed 0 bases, J shed 7 bases, and the junction held 7 bases outside the gene matches. Germline lookup yields CDR1 SGHRS and CDR2 YFSETQ. CDR3 length: 14 amino acids. DNA for the CDR3: TGCGCCAGCAGCTTGGCCGGGGGGAGAGGGGAGCAGTACTTC. Amino acids: CASSLAGGRGEQYF.

The rearrangement joins TRBV29-1 to TRBJ2-5, with D possibly matching TRBD2 (6 bases). Germline V CDR1 and CDR2: SQVTM, ANQGSEA. The CDR3 runs to 14 residues. Between the trimmed V and J ends, which lost 5 bases and 1 base, there was a span of 14 bases. CDR3 residues: CSVLSGPGQETQYF. In DNA, the CDR3 is TGCAGCGTTCTTAGCGGTCCCGGCCAAGAGACCCAGTACTTC.

The chain employs TRBV4-2 and TRBJ2-1, with 14 bases fitting TRBD2. With 7 bases clipped from V and 4 bases from J, the junction kept 6 bases outside the gene matches. This CDR3 contains 16 residues. Germline CDR1 is LGHNA and CDR2 is YNFKEQ. The chain's CDR3 is CASTKGTSGSYNEQFF. CDR3 coding DNA: TGTGCCAGCACAAAGGGGACTAGCGGGAGTTACAATGAGCAGTTCTTC.

The chain has TRBV15 and TRBJ2-1; maybe TRBD2 (6 bases). Trimming took 1 base from V and 3 from J, leaving 16 bases between them. Germline assignment: CDR1 LNHNV and CDR2 YYDKDF (reference sequence). The CDR3 consists of 17 residues. CDR3 in DNA: TGTGCCACCAGCAGAGTCGGAGGGGTGGCCGACTACAATGAGCAGTTCTTC. Translation gives CATSRVGGVADYNEQFF.

The chain is built from TRBV5-4 and TRBJ1-2; a weak D match, TRBD1 (6 bases). The CDR3 has 15 residues. Trimming took 3 bases from V and 4 from J, leaving 16 bases between them. CDR1 and CDR2 from the germline V gene are SGHNT and YYREEE (reference sequence). For the CDR3, the DNA is TGTGCCAGCAGCTCCGACAGGCCGGATATCTATGGCTACACCTTC. Translation gives CASSSDRPDIYGYTF.

The chain carries TRBV28 and TRBJ1-2; 10 bases are shared with TRBD1. Germline CDR1 and CDR2: MDHEN and SYDVKM. This CDR3 is built from 16 residues. V shed 4 bases, J shed 7 bases, and the junction held 12 bases outside the gene matches. The CDR3 sequence: CASSSPSFRDRGGYTF. The CDR3, as DNA: TGTGCCAGCAGTTCCCCCTCCTTCCGGGACAGGGGTGGCTACACCTTC.

J is TRBJ1-5 and V is TRBV6-6; 8 bases map to TRBD1. The CDR3 is 15 residues long. J was trimmed by 4 bases and V by 2 bases; bases with no gene match: 4. The germline CDR1 and CDR2 sequences are MNHNY and SVGAGI (reference sequence). CDR3 amino acids: CASSYRDRGNQPQHF. CDR3 nucleotide sequence: TGTGCCAGCAGTTACCGTGACAGGGGAAATCAGCCCCAGCATTTT.

In DNA, the CDR3 is TGTGCCAGCAGCTACCGGGACTCGCTACTACTTAGCTCCTACGAGCAGTACTTC. Translating it yields CASSYRDSLLLSSYEQYF. V is TRBV5-5 and J is TRBJ2-7; weak D call: TRBD2 (6 bases). V lost 3 bases and J lost 0, with 22 bases in between. Germline CDR1 SGHKS, CDR2 YYEKEE (reference sequence). The CDR3 loop spans 18 amino acids.

The gene calls are TRBV7-2 and TRBJ1-6; D remains unclear. V gave up 1 base and J gave up 8 bases, with 15 bases separating them. The germline V gene encodes CDR1 SGHTA and CDR2 FQGNSA. The CDR3 runs 16 residues. CDR3 in DNA: TGTGCCAGCAGCTTAGGGTCCCGGGGTCCCCATTCACCCCTCCACTTT. It is translated as CASSLGSRGPHSPLHF.

The chain combines TRBV28 with TRBJ1-2, with D unclear. V dropped 3 bases and J dropped 7 bases, with 24 bases sitting between them. The CDR3 loop spans 17 amino acids. Germline V gene lookup returns CDR1 MDHEN and CDR2 SYDVKM. CDR3 sequence reads: CASSFGPTAGSVGGYTF. The CDR3 nucleotides read TGTGCCAGCAGTTTCGGTCCAACCGCGGGCAGCGTAGGTGGCTACACCTTC.